This TCR beta chain was retrieved from a study of cytomegalovirus exposure and HLA in healthy donors. In the study overall: Across 350 to 500 genotyped donors, around 80% landed in the Caucasian-associated ancestry cluster. Study results and limitations: Using the classifier, cytomegalovirus status was reportedly diagnosed with high specificity and sensitivity. Available immune exposure information was restricted to CMV serostatus only.

Whereas donors were nominally healthy upon sampling, unrecorded immune exposures were probable. The CDR3 is 14 amino acids. Germline assignment: CDR1 LNHDA and CDR2 SQIVND (reference sequence). Trimming removed 3 bases from V and 2 bases from J; junction bases left unmatched: 4. A word on this clone: Its antigen remains unknown.

In the PCR, 60 Vbeta and 13 Jbeta primers were used. The protocol was immunoSEQ multiplex PCR, while the TCRdb copy is restricted to in-frame clones and leaves out a portion. The data hold around 82,000 clones, with over 70% observed a single time. The sequence was collected from a male donor in good health and CMV-seropositive. The material sequenced was PBMCs. The rearrangement joins TRBV19 to TRBJ2-7; 7 bases line up with TRBD2. In nucleotides, the CDR3 is TGTGCCAGTAGTATTTTTGCGGGGGCCTACGAGCAGTACTTC. Its translation is CASSIFAGAYEQYF.